This TCR beta chain came from a study of shared clonotypes between healthy human individuals. This clone was seen only once. The repertoire was sequenced with immunoSEQ multiplex PCR; TCRdb's copy has only in-frame clones and lacks some. The repertoire holds some 980,000 clones, with 70% to 85% as singletons. This CDR3 contains 13 residues. CDR1 and CDR2 from the germline V gene are MNHNY and SVGAGI (reference sequence). V lost 0 bases and J 7 bases, leaving 7 bases between the germline ends. V gene TRBV6-6 combines with J gene TRBJ2-1; perhaps TRBD2 as D (6 bases). The source material was memory CD4+ T cells sorted from blood. Subset noted: CD45RA-negative fraction. This receptor was identified in a man aged 18 to 29 in good health. CDR3 coding DNA: TGTGCCAGCAGTTACTCGGAGGGGAATGAGCAGTTCTTC. Residues: CASSYSEGNEQFF.